The text below deals with one TCR beta chain. The data are from a study of shared clonotypes between healthy human individuals. At the level of the study: For every donor, three CD4 naive, three CD4 memory, two CD8 naive and one CD8 memory plates were used.

CD4+ cell separation produced CD45RA+ naive and CD45RA-negative memory subsets. The authors distributed each subset's genomic DNA evenly over several immunoSEQ plates. Method: immunoSEQ multiplex PCR; TCRdb's copy keeps in-frame clones and lacks some. The data show some 2,400,000 clones, with around 95% seen just once and roughly 0.13% held by the top ten. Germline V lookup: CDR1 SEHNR, CDR2 FQNEAQ (reference sequence). The CDR3 loop spans 16 amino acids. The V end lost 1 base, the J end lost 4 bases, and 14 bases lay between the germline ends. This rearrangement joins TRBV7-9 to TRBJ1-5; D gene ambiguous. Sequenced sample: naive CD4+ T cells sorted from blood. Subset here: CD45RA+ positively selected. This sequence originates from a man between 18 and 29 years old in good health. CDR3 sequence (DNA): TGTGCCAGCAGCTTAGAGGCTGCACAGACTAATCAGCCCCAGCATTTT. Encoded protein: CASSLEAAQTNQPQHF.